One sample yielded the 24 T cell receptor beta chains listed below, sequenced in a study of blood T cells in healthy people across ages (dated by TCRdb to about 2015). To prepare the library, 5' RACE was applied. For sequencing, an Illumina HiSeq 2500 was employed. A second PCR of roughly 6 to 11 cycles was run with a J-beta primer mix and a sample-barcoded 5' primer. Clones were called with MiXCR by TCRdb after fastp trimmed the public reads at Q25, and only in-frame beta chains were retained. Rows matching on CDR3 protein sequence are summarized as one entry with the most common DNA and genes. Present in this sample are 500,000 to 600,000 distinct CDR3 sequences, 27% of which were seen just once. Of the sample, 15% to 20% falls within the top ten clones. The material sequenced was blood. The receptors were gathered from a woman aged 70 to 79 in good health.

This clonotype showed up just once. One end of the junction fails to match germline, which may point to a read error. The J gene is TRBJ2-3, the V gene TRBV12-3 or TRBV12-4; D gene ambiguous. The CDR3 runs 13 residues. The DNA of the CDR3 is TGTGCCAGCAGCTTAGTCCGTTCAGATACGCAGTATTTT. It yields the protein CASSLVRSDTQYF.

This clonotype has a handful of counts. This chain joins TRBV3-1 and TRBJ1-4, with D possibly matching TRBD1 (6 bases). V dropped 2 bases and J dropped 5 bases, with 9 bases sitting between them. CDR1 LGHDT and CDR2 YNNKEL come from the germline V gene (reference sequence). The CDR3 totals 14 residues. The CDR3 nucleotides are TGTGCCAGCAGCCAAACAGGGACGAATGAAAAACTGTTTTTT. Its protein product is CASSQTGTNEKLFF.

The chain is built from TRBV7-3 and TRBJ2-1, with D perhaps TRBD2 (5 bases). Trimming removed 1 base at V and 1 base at J, with 8 bases between. Germline V gene sequence: CDR1 SGHTA, CDR2 FQGTGA. This CDR3 region has 15 residues. CDR3 residues: CASSLSGQSYNEQFF. The DNA of the CDR3 is TGTGCCAGCAGCTTAAGCGGGCAGTCCTACAATGAGCAGTTCTTC.

V is TRBV9 and J is TRBJ2-1; 7 nucleotides agree with TRBD2. J lost 5 bases, V lost 2 bases, and 7 bases had no gene match. CDR3 length: 15 amino acids. Germline lookup yields CDR1 SGDLS and CDR2 YYNGEE. CDR3 protein: CASSVLLGGNNEQFF. In DNA form, the CDR3 reads TGTGCCAGCAGCGTGTTGCTGGGAGGGAACAATGAGCAGTTCTTC.

J is TRBJ2-5 and V is TRBV7-2, with D maybe TRBD1 (7 bases). The CDR3 is 14 amino acids. Germline V lookup: CDR1 SGHTA, CDR2 FQGNSA. Trimming cost V 5 bases and J 4 bases, with 14 bases left between them. CDR3 sequence (DNA): TGTGCCAGCAGCCGAATGGAGGGGGCAGAGACCCAGTACTTC. Encoded protein: CASSRMEGAETQYF.

A few counts support this clonotype. The genes are TRBV7-2 and TRBJ1-2; D is unresolved. The CDR3 length is 11 residues. V shed 4 bases and J shed 3 bases, with 3 bases lying between them. CDR1 is SGHTA, CDR2 FQGNSA, per germline. CDR3 bases: TGTGCCAGCAGCTATTACTATGGCTACACCTTC. As protein: CASSYYYGYTF.

The V gene is TRBV21-1, the J gene TRBJ2-5; the tabulated D call, TRBD1, remains unverified against the DNA. TRBV21-1 is shown as a pseudogene. The CDR3 totals 14 residues. The CDR3 DNA follows: TGTGCCAGCAGCCTACAACAGGGGACAGAGACCCAGTACTTC. Protein sequence: CASSLQQGTETQYF.

This clonotype was counted a few times. This sequence joins TRBV20-1 and TRBJ2-4, with 7 positions matching TRBD2. Germline CDR1 DFQATT, CDR2 SNEGSKA (reference sequence). The length of the CDR3 is 14 residues. V shed 2 bases and J 4 bases; nucleotides not matched to a gene: 5. The CDR3 DNA reads as TGCAGTGCTAGACACGGGGAGGGGAAAAACATTCAGTACTTC. Translation: CSARHGEGKNIQYF.

V is TRBV10-3 and J is TRBJ2-3; D tentatively reads TRBD1 or TRBD2 (5 bases each). The CDR3 spans 14 residues. V was clipped by 0 bases and J by 5 bases, with 9 bases between them. In germline, CDR1 is ENHRY, CDR2 SYGVKD. The CDR3 coding sequence is TGTGCCATCAGTGAGTCGCAGGGAGAAGATACGCAGTATTTT. Its translation is CAISESQGEDTQYF.

The chain couples TRBV7-2 to TRBJ1-5, with a weak D call TRBD1 (5 bases). Germline CDR1 is SGHTA and CDR2 is FQGNSA. The CDR3 is made up of 16 amino acids. The germline V and J ends were trimmed by 4 bases and 6 bases, with 19 bases remaining between them. CDR3 DNA: TGTGCCAGCAGCTACGAAGCCAGGGATCCGGGTCAGCCCCAGCATTTT. Translating it yields CASSYEARDPGQPQHF.

This clonotype has more than one count but fewer than ten. This chain joins TRBV7-9 and TRBJ2-5; D gene ambiguous. V lost 7 bases and J lost 4, with 7 bases in between. CDR1 is SEHNR, CDR2 FQNEAQ, per germline (reference sequence). CDR3 length: 11 amino acids. CDR3 nucleotide sequence: TGTGCCAGCACCCCGGCAGAGACCCAGTACTTC. This encodes CASTPAETQYF.

The chain joins TRBV11-3 to TRBJ2-5; TRBD2 matches 8 bases. This CDR3 has 16 residues. CDR1 and CDR2 (germline): SGHNT, YENEEA. V shed 6 bases, J shed 2 bases, and the junction held 11 bases outside the gene matches. The CDR3 sequence: CASRDGSGAQQETQYF. The DNA of the CDR3 is TGTGCCAGCAGAGATGGTAGCGGGGCTCAGCAAGAGACCCAGTACTTC.

This clonotype has just a few counts. The chain has TRBV7-9 and TRBJ1-2, with 11 bases lining up with TRBD1. The CDR3 spans 15 residues. V shed 3 bases and J 4 bases; nucleotides not matched to a gene: 4. CDR1 SEHNR and CDR2 FQNEAQ come from the germline V gene (reference sequence). In DNA form, the CDR3 reads TGTGCCAGCAGCTTGGGGACAGGGGGACTCTATGGCTACACCTTC. It yields the protein CASSLGTGGLYGYTF.

DNA for the CDR3: TGTGCCAGCAGGTCCACGAGCTCTGGAAACACCATATATTTT. This gives the protein CASRSTSSGNTIYF. This chain joins TRBV6-2 or TRBV6-3 and TRBJ1-3; no clear D. This CDR3 comprises 14 residues. Trimming left V 6 bases short and J 0 bases short, with 9 bases between. The germline V gene has CDR1 MNHEY and CDR2 SVGEGT.

This clonotype was detected ten times or more. The chain uses TRBV11-3 and TRBJ2-1, with no clear D. CDR1 is SGHNT, CDR2 YENEEA, per germline. Trimming took off 6 bases at V and 1 base at J, with 7 bases between the two ends. There are 13 residues in the CDR3. The CDR3 loop reads CASRGSSYNEQFF. CDR3 bases: TGTGCCAGCAGGGGGTCTTCCTACAATGAGCAGTTCTTC.

The chain joins TRBV10-3 to TRBJ2-7; D is unclear. From germline, CDR1 is ENHRY and CDR2 SYGVKD. The ends were cut back, 7 bases at V and 4 bases at J, with 11 bases in the middle. This CDR3 contains 12 residues. CDR3 in DNA: TGTGCCATCATGGGTCTTAAGTACGAGCAGTACTTC. Translating gives CAIMGLKYEQYF.

There are a few counts of this clonotype. The gene calls are TRBV6-2 or TRBV6-3 and TRBJ2-7; perhaps TRBD1 as D (6 bases). The V gene lost 2 bases and the J gene lost 3 bases, with 11 bases spanning the gap. Germline loops: CDR1 MNHEY, CDR2 SVGEGT. The CDR3 loop spans 14 amino acids. CDR3 nucleotide sequence: TGTGCCAGCAGTTACCAACAGGGAAACTACGAGCAGTACTTC. Residues: CASSYQQGNYEQYF.

This clonotype has more than one count but fewer than ten. Sequence at one end of the junction differs from germline and may be a read error. The chain recombines TRBV6-1 with TRBJ1-2, with D possibly matching TRBD1 (5 bases). This CDR3 contains 13 residues. The germline V gene has CDR1 MNHNS and CDR2 SASEGT. The CDR3 spells CAGSGAGEYGYTF. CDR3 DNA: TGTGCCGGCAGTGGGGCAGGAGAATATGGCTACACCTTC.

The chain recombines TRBV28 with TRBJ1-1; tentatively, D is TRBD1 (6 bases). Looked up from germline, CDR1 is MDHEN and CDR2 is SYDVKM. The CDR3 totals 18 residues. V gave up 3 bases and J gave up 5 bases, with 25 bases separating them. The CDR3 DNA is TGTGCCAGCAGTTTTCTGACCTTACAGGGCCCCCCGCCAACTGAAGCTTTCTTT. This sequence encodes CASSFLTLQGPPPTEAFF.

Concerning this clonotype: A read error may produce the germline difference seen at one junction end. The rearrangement uses TRBV5-1 and TRBJ2-2, with 9 bases matching TRBD2. This CDR3 has 18 residues. CDR1 is SGHRS and CDR2 is YFSETQ in the germline V gene. CDR3 loop: CASSQDLTSGLLPGELLF. The DNA for the CDR3 is TGCGCCAGCAGCCAAGATTTAACTAGCGGGCTCCTTCCCGGGGAGCTGCTTTTT. The variable domain in full, completed from reference TRBV5-1 and TRBJ2-2, reads KAGVTQTPRYLIKTRGQQVTLSCSPISGHRSVSWYQQTPGQGLQFLFEYFSETQRNKGNFPGRFSGRQFSNSRSEMNVSTLELGDSALYLCASSQDLTSGLLPGELLFGEGSRLTVL.

CDR3 region: CATSDFTTSQETQYF. The CDR3 DNA follows: TGTGCCACCAGTGATTTTACGACGAGTCAAGAGACCCAGTACTTC. The rearrangement links TRBV24-1 to TRBJ2-5; unclear D gene. The V and J ends lost 1 base and 2 bases respectively, with 10 bases between them. The CDR3 consists of 15 residues. Per germline, CDR1 KGHDR and CDR2 SFDVKD.

This chain links TRBV5-1 with TRBJ2-3; TRBD2 agrees at 10 bases. This CDR3 has 14 amino acids. Germline V gene data show CDR1 as SGHRS and CDR2 as YFSETQ. Trimming cost V 7 bases and J 11 bases; bases outside gene matches: 13. The CDR3 protein is CASGGTSVESEQYF. In nucleotides, the CDR3 is TGCGCCAGCGGGGGGACTAGCGTGGAGAGTGAGCAGTATTTT.

This clonotype was observed a single time. The V call is TRBV7-2, the J call TRBJ2-5, with D perhaps TRBD2 (6 bases). The J call could be wrong; TRBJ2-7 is a better fit for the DNA end. CDR1 and CDR2 from the germline V gene are SGHTA and FQGNSA. This CDR3 spans 15 amino acids. The CDR3, as DNA: TGTGCCAGCAGCTTAGATCGCGGGGCTTACTACGAGCAGTACTTC. Translated: CASSLDRGAYYEQYF.

The J gene is TRBJ2-3, the V gene TRBV7-9; TRBD1 matches at 7 bases. Germline CDR1 and CDR2: SEHNR and FQNEAQ (reference sequence). The CDR3 has 15 amino acids. V dropped 4 bases and J dropped 4; count of bases not matched to a gene: 8. The CDR3 is CASSSQGMVADTQYF. The CDR3 coding sequence is TGTGCCAGCAGCTCACAGGGGATGGTGGCAGATACGCAGTATTTT. Supplemented by reference TRBV7-9 and TRBJ2-3, the full variable domain reads DTGVSQNPRHKITKRGQNVTFRCDPISEHNRLYWYRQTLGQGPEFLTYFQNEAQLEKSRLLSDRFSAERPKGSFSTLEIQRTEQGDSAMYLCASSSQGMVADTQYFGPGTRLTVL.